Below, 25 T cell receptor beta chains from the same sample are listed, as sequenced in a study of OX40 agonist ivuxolimab in advanced cancers. The method was immunoSEQ multiplex PCR; TCRdb's version includes in-frame clones alone and lacks a portion of them. In the table there are 96,000 or so clones, roughly 87% of which are singletons. The specimen was CD4+ or CD8+ T cells sorted from blood, collected in a trial of the OX40 agonist ivuxolimab. These receptors originate from an adult with an advanced solid tumor such as melanoma, head and neck, liver or kidney cancer.

This chain joins TRBV18 and TRBJ2-2; D remains unclear. Between the trimmed V and J ends, which lost 1 base and 6 bases, there was a span of 3 bases. The CDR3 loop spans 12 amino acids. Germline assignment: CDR1 KGHSH and CDR2 LQKENI. For the CDR3, the DNA is TGTGCCAGCTCACCACGGCCCGGGGAGCTGTTTTTT. Its translation is CASSPRPGELFF.

The V and J genes are TRBV19 and TRBJ1-1; TRBD1 matches at 7 bases. CDR1 is LNHDA, CDR2 SQIVND, per germline (reference sequence). V shed 4 bases and J 5 bases; nucleotides not matched to a gene: 4. This CDR3 comprises 13 residues. The CDR3 reads CASSTTGDTEAFF. The CDR3 DNA is TGTGCCAGTAGTACTACAGGGGATACTGAAGCTTTCTTT.

The chain employs TRBV9 and TRBJ2-2, with 9 bases that match TRBD1. The CDR3 covers 15 residues. The germline V gene has CDR1 SGDLS and CDR2 YYNGEE. The V and J ends lost 4 bases and 4 bases, in that order; junction bases with no gene match: 5. Here the CDR3 reads CASSPWTGATGELFF. Written as DNA, the CDR3 is TGTGCCAGCAGCCCATGGACAGGGGCCACCGGGGAGCTGTTTTTT. Using reference TRBV9 and TRBJ2-2 for the parts outside the CDR3, the full variable domain is DSGVTQTPKHLITATGQRVTLRCSPRSGDLSVYWYQQSLDQGLQFLIQYYNGEERAKGNILERFSAQQFPDLHSELNLSSLELGDSALYFCASSPWTGATGELFFGEGSRLTVL.

This chain connects TRBV7-2 to TRBJ2-7, with TRBD2 matching 11 bases. Trimming at V came to 6 bases and at J to 4 bases, leaving 11 bases not matched to a gene. From germline, CDR1 is SGHTA and CDR2 FQGNSA. The CDR3 spans 16 residues. Written as DNA, the CDR3 is TGTGCCAGCAGTTCCCGGGGTAGCGGGAGGGGGTACGAGCAGTACTTC. Its protein product is CASSSRGSGRGYEQYF.

This chain joins TRBV7-9 and TRBJ2-1; 11 nucleotides agree with TRBD2. Trimming removed 1 base from V and 8 bases from J; junction bases left unmatched: 4. CDR3 length: 15 amino acids. The germline V gene encodes CDR1 SEHNR and CDR2 FQNEAQ (reference sequence). For the CDR3, the DNA is TGTGCCAGCAGCTTAGTGAAACTAGCGGGAGATGAGCAGTTCTTC. Its protein is CASSLVKLAGDEQFF.

V usage is TRBV5-6 and J usage is TRBJ2-2, with D possibly TRBD2 on 6 matching bases. V lost 2 bases, J lost 0 bases, and 8 bases lay in between. Per germline, CDR1 SGHDT and CDR2 YYEEEE. The CDR3 consists of 15 residues. The CDR3 here is CASSLGGTNTGELFF. The CDR3, as DNA: TGTGCCAGCAGCTTAGGCGGGACGAACACCGGGGAGCTGTTTTTT.

The chain joins TRBV6-1 to TRBJ2-3; D remains unclear. The germline gives CDR1 MNHNS, CDR2 SASEGT. V was clipped by 4 bases and J by 1 base, with 6 bases between them. CDR3 length: 13 residues. The CDR3 nucleotides read TGTGCCAGCAGTGGAGACCGCACAGATACGCAGTATTTT. Translation gives CASSGDRTDTQYF.

The gene calls are TRBV19 and TRBJ2-7; D may correspond to TRBD1 or TRBD2 (5 bases each). The germline gives CDR1 LNHDA, CDR2 SQIVND (reference sequence). This CDR3 is 15 amino acids long. V was pared by 6 bases and J by 2 bases, with 17 bases between. The DNA for the CDR3 is TGTGCCAGTAGGACCATAGCCGGGGCCACCTACGAGCAGTACTTC. It encodes CASRTIAGATYEQYF.

The rearrangement joins TRBV5-4 to TRBJ1-1; possible D gene TRBD1, 6 bases. Germline lookup yields CDR1 SGHNT and CDR2 YYREEE (reference sequence). This CDR3 region has 14 residues. Trimming removed 6 bases at V and 5 bases at J, with 17 bases between. The CDR3 loop is CASTVGGFGTEAFF. The CDR3 bases are TGTGCCAGCACCGTAGGGGGGTTTGGGACTGAAGCTTTCTTT.

The chain carries TRBV28 and TRBJ2-7; perhaps TRBD1 as D (5 bases). CDR3 size: 15 residues. V lost 5 bases and J lost 0, with 14 bases in between. Germline values: CDR1 MDHEN, CDR2 SYDVKM. The CDR3 is CASSELDSFSYEQYF. Here the CDR3 DNA reads TGTGCCAGCAGTGAATTAGACAGTTTCTCCTACGAGCAGTACTTC.

This chain joins TRBV19 and TRBJ1-5, with D maybe TRBD1 (5 bases). Between the trimmed V and J ends, which lost 3 bases and 4 bases, there was a span of 22 bases. CDR1 and CDR2 from the germline V gene are LNHDA and SQIVND (reference sequence). The CDR3 is made up of 18 amino acids. CDR3 sequence: CASSIPFYGRGRNQPQHF. CDR3 sequence (DNA): TGTGCCAGTAGTATCCCCTTCTACGGAAGGGGCAGGAATCAGCCCCAGCATTTT.

This sequence joins TRBV5-6 and TRBJ2-4, with D maybe TRBD1 (7 bases). The CDR3 has 15 residues. The V end lost 4 bases, the J end lost 0 bases, and 11 bases lay between the germline ends. Per the germline V gene, CDR1 is SGHDT and CDR2 is YYEEEE. The CDR3 here is CASSRQGGAKNIQYF. As DNA, the CDR3 is TGTGCCAGCAGCAGGCAGGGGGGAGCCAAAAACATTCAGTACTTC.

V gene TRBV4-1 combines with J gene TRBJ1-3; 7 bases map to TRBD1. Germline-derived CDR1 and CDR2 are MGHRA and YSYEKL. The CDR3 contains 15 residues. Germline trimming cut 2 bases from V and 3 bases from J; bases unmatched to any gene: 4. CDR3 sequence reads: CASSQLTGNGNTIYF. CDR3 coding DNA: TGCGCCAGCAGCCAACTGACAGGGAATGGAAACACCATATATTTT.

The V and J genes are TRBV30 and TRBJ2-3, with D possibly TRBD1 on 6 matching bases. Trimming stripped 8 bases from V and 0 bases from J, with 12 bases between. Germline CDR1 is GTSNPN and CDR2 is SVGIG (reference sequence). This CDR3 contains 13 residues. CDR3 sequence reads: CAAGQRSTDTQYF. Here the CDR3 DNA reads TGTGCCGCAGGACAGAGAAGCACAGATACGCAGTATTTT.

The genes are TRBV30 and TRBJ2-1; TRBD2 matches 7 bases. Trimming removed 2 bases from V and 6 bases from J; junction bases left unmatched: 16. The CDR3 is 17 amino acids. The germline CDR1 and CDR2 sequences are GTSNPN and SVGIG (reference sequence). CDR3 coding DNA: TGTGCCTGGAGTAGTCAATGGCGGGAGCGCAGTCTCAATGAGCAGTTCTTC. Protein product: CAWSSQWRERSLNEQFF.

This sequence joins TRBV9 and TRBJ2-1, with 11 bases aligning to TRBD2. With V trimmed by 2 bases and J by 0 bases, 1 base remained unmatched. This CDR3 contains 16 residues. The V gene's germline CDR1 is SGDLS and CDR2 YYNGEE. CDR3 protein: CASSVTSGSSYNEQFF. For the CDR3, the DNA is TGTGCCAGCAGCGTCACTAGCGGGAGCTCCTACAATGAGCAGTTCTTC.

This rearrangement joins TRBV4-2 to TRBJ1-1, with 7 bases aligning to TRBD1. The junction had 1 base not matched to a gene; V was cut back by 0 bases and J by 0 bases. From germline, CDR1 is LGHNA and CDR2 YNFKEQ. The CDR3 spans 15 residues. CDR3 DNA sequence: TGTGCCAGCAGCCAAGAGGGGACAGTGAACACTGAAGCTTTCTTT. It translates to CASSQEGTVNTEAFF.

V usage is TRBV5-4 and J usage is TRBJ2-2; tentative D call: TRBD1 (6 bases). The CDR3 length is 14 residues. Germline loops: CDR1 SGHNT, CDR2 YYREEE (reference sequence). V was clipped by 1 base and J by 8 bases, with 12 bases between them. In DNA form, the CDR3 reads TGTGCCAGCAGCTTGAACAGGGCGGCGGGGGAGCTGTTTTTT. This gives the protein CASSLNRAAGELFF.

This clone appeared once. The rearrangement links TRBV7-9 to TRBJ2-5, with D uncertain. The CDR3 is made up of 14 amino acids. CDR1 and CDR2 (germline): SEHNR, FQNEAQ (reference sequence). V lost 1 base to trimming and J lost 2 bases, with 8 bases between them. The CDR3 here is CASSLGTEQETQYF. The CDR3 coding sequence is TGTGCCAGCAGCTTAGGGACCGAGCAAGAGACCCAGTACTTC. The full variable domain, in which reference TRBV7-9 and TRBJ2-5 provide the parts outside the CDR3, is DTGVSQNPRHKITKRGQNVTFRCDPISEHNRLYWYRQTLGQGPEFLTYFQNEAQLEKSRLLSDRFSAERPKGSFSTLEIQRTEQGDSAMYLCASSLGTEQETQYFGPGTRLLVL.

The gene calls are TRBV5-6 and TRBJ2-5, with 9 bases identical to TRBD2. In germline, CDR1 is SGHDT, CDR2 YYEEEE. This CDR3 has 17 amino acids. Losses at the gene ends were 0 bases for V and 6 bases for J; bases not matched to a gene: 12. The CDR3 spells CASSLEYSGRLEKTQYF. Written as DNA, the CDR3 is TGTGCCAGCAGCTTGGAGTATAGCGGGAGACTGGAGAAGACCCAGTACTTC.

The rearrangement uses TRBV6-1 and TRBJ2-3; no clear D. V was clipped by 7 bases and J by 0 bases, with 11 bases between them. The CDR3 length is 14 residues. Germline loops: CDR1 MNHNS, CDR2 SASEGT. The CDR3 DNA reads TGTGCCAGCACCCTACTACCCAGCACAGATACGCAGTATTTT. Translation gives CASTLLPSTDTQYF.

Here the CDR3 reads CASSYTGELFF. In DNA, the CDR3 is TGTGCCAGCAGTTACACCGGGGAGCTGTTTTTT. The rearrangement links TRBV2 to TRBJ2-2, with no clear D. Germline V gives CDR1 SNHLY, CDR2 FYNNEI. The CDR3 length is 11 residues. V was pared by 5 bases and J by 3 bases, with 1 base between.

CDR3 DNA: TGTGCCAGCAGTTCCCCGACAGCCGAGCAACCCCAAGAGACCCAGTACTTC. Protein sequence: CASSSPTAEQPQETQYF. The chain uses TRBV28 and TRBJ2-5, with TRBD1 as a possible D gene (5 bases). CDR3 size: 17 residues. Per germline, CDR1 MDHEN and CDR2 SYDVKM. V lost 4 bases to trimming and J lost 1 base, with 19 bases between them.

As regards this clone: The same CDR3 can be traced to other DNA sequences in this sample. The chain joins TRBV7-3 to TRBJ2-2, with 7 nucleotides matching TRBD2. CDR1 is SGHTA, CDR2 FQGTGA, per germline. The CDR3 length is 16 residues. The ends lost 2 bases at V and 0 bases at J; junction bases unmatched: 3. CDR3 sequence reads: CASSLVGGSNTGELFF. For the CDR3, the DNA is TGTGCCAGCAGCTTAGTGGGAGGGTCGAACACCGGGGAGCTGTTTTTT. Full variable domain (remainder filled in from reference TRBV7-3 and TRBJ2-2): GAGVSQTPSNKVTEKGKYVELRCDPISGHTALYWYRQSLGQGPEFLIYFQGTGAADDSGLPNDRFFAVRPEGSVSTLKIQRTERGDSAVYLCASSLVGGSNTGELFFGEGSRLTVL.

The chain carries TRBV19 and TRBJ1-1; D not resolved. The CDR3 covers 14 residues. Germline CDR1 LNHDA, CDR2 SQIVND (reference sequence). The V end lost 10 bases, the J end lost 6 bases, and 21 bases lay between the germline ends. The CDR3 is CATSEGRLVPEAFF. The CDR3 region has the DNA TGTGCCACCTCAGAGGGTCGGTTGGTACCTGAAGCTTTCTTT.